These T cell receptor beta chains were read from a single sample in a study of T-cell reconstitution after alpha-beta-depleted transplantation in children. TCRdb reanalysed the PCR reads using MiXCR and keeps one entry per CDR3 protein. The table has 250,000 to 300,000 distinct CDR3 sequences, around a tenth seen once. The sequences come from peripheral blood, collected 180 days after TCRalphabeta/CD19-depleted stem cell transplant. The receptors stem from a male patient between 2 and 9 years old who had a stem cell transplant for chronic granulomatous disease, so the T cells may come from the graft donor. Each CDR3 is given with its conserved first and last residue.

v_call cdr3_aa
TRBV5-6 CASSLEAGQETQYF
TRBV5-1 CASTLAGVQETQYF
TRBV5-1 CASSFQGNPAYEQYF
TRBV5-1 CASSDSNTEAFF
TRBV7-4 CASSLGLAGVSEQYF
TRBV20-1 CSARDRPPGLVFETQYF
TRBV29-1 CSVEQGTSNQPQHF
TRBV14 CASSTRGQGKNEQFF
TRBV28 CASRKTGFGNTIYF
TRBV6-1 CASTLNRGSGEQYF
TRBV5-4 CASSFGGLPSTNEKLFF
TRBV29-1 CSTRGVGAGGFTEQFF
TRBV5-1 CASSGTGDRYNEQFF
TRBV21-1 CASSKGQVPGGTEAFF
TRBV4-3 CASSLGGGTSTDTQYF
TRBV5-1 CASRDSGYEQYF
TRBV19 CASSLSGRSSEQYF
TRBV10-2 CASSDPSGGNYLEQYF
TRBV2 CASSELGAVDTQYF
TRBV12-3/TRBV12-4 CASSRGTSGRGELFF
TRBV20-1 CSAREKVAGNEQFF
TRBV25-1 CASSARGGTEAFF
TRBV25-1 CASSDRVEINEQFF
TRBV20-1 CSASRTSRETQYF
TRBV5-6 CASSPGVGTEAFF
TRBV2 CASRRTSGSSDTQYF
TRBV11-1 CASSLRDTYNEQFF
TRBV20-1 CSAAVGTMYNEQFF
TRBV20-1 CSARAPPGLGRGGDTQYF
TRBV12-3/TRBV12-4 CASSTPTSGIDNEQFF
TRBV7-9 CASSDRGAGEETQYF
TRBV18 CASSPALADNEQFF
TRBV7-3 CASSLTKTYTGTGDMDEQFF
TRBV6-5 CASSPVFTGELFF
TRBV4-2 CASSRTSGGAKTGELFF
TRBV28 CASSSPPGHAGTVGHEQFF
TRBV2 CASRDPLGYGYTF
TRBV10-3 CAISAGGGTDTQYF
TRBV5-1 CASSRDLTNEKLFF
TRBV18 CASSPVKNSAQETQYF
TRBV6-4 CASSDSSGSYNEQFF
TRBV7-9 CASSVGLAGGLETQYF
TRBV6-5 CASSYSQGAGTDTQYF
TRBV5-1 CASSYRGLSETQYF
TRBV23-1 CASREGPSCYNEQFF
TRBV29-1 CSVQMNTEAFF
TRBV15 CATSGTGAHEQYF
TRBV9 CASSVEGWGGSEQFF
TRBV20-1 CSAPRTASSYEQYF
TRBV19 CASSPTGTSRTDTQYF
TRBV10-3 CATARVGQTEFTEAFF
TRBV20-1 CSASFSRDTDTQYF
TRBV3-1 CASSQDAVAGGTQYF
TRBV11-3 CASSLGGRPRTDTQYF
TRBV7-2 CASKEREGLYEQFF
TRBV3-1 CASSRRLAGGSGEQYF
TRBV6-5 CASSYKVGAGNEQFF
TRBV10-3 CAISEGIGGWNTEAFF
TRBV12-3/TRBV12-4 CASSPTQWGSGNTIYF